This TCR beta chain was recorded in a study of beta chain features in type 1 diabetes. Overall study results and limits: Shorter TCRB CDR3s, moderately but significantly so, marked every one of the four CD4+ subsets in Type 1 diabetes patients. Possible PCR preference for shorter templates applied equally to patients and controls. The study found that naive, central memory and Treg TCRB repertoires appeared more similar in patients than in healthy donors.

The CDR3 contains 12 residues. V lost 5 bases and J lost 6, with 11 bases in between. Germline lookup yields CDR1 ENHRY and CDR2 SYGVKD. Every donor provided one heparinised blood draw, which averaged approximately 100 mL. CD45RO/CCR7/CD25/CD127/CD95/CD27 staining was used to isolate CD4+ naive, central memory, regulatory and stem cell-like memory cells by sorting. With regard to this clone: Its target is not known.

Reverse transcription of all isolated RNA meant that expressed TCRB transcripts were sequenced. The protocol was immunoSEQ multiplex PCR, while the TCRdb copy is restricted to in-frame clones and leaves out a portion. The sample contains more than 95,000 clones, roughly 28% of which appear only once. This receptor was obtained from a woman between 18 and 30 years old with type 1 diabetes. The genes are TRBV10-3 and TRBJ2-7; possible D gene TRBD1, 6 bases. Sample: central memory CD4+ T cells from blood. The CDR3 DNA follows: TGTGCCATCAGTCAACAGGGAACCGAGCAGTACTTC. It translates to CAISQQGTEQYF.